A single TCR beta chain is shown here with its context. Sequenced by immunoSEQ multiplex PCR; TCRdb stores in-frame clones only, minus some. The data contain about 230,000 clones, less than 90% of them singletons. The data stem from a study of blood T cell repertoires in COVID-19. In the study overall: From T cells, B-cell-depleted T cells, or PBMCs came the material, which was cDNA or gDNA.

Between the trimmed V and J ends, which lost 1 base and 0 bases, there was a span of 7 bases. The CDR3 sequence is 14 residues long. Germline-derived CDR1 and CDR2 are SEHNR and FQNEAQ (reference sequence). The sequencing input was peripheral blood. V and J are TRBV7-9 and TRBJ2-7; no clear D gene. This TCR was sampled from a woman in her 70s with active or convalescent COVID-19. DNA of the CDR3: TGTGCCAGCAGCTTAGTGGCCAGCTCCTACGAGCAGTACTTC. It is translated as CASSLVASSYEQYF.